The following is a T cell receptor beta chain sequence with its context. Its target is unknown. The CDR3 runs to 12 residues. Germline CDR1 and CDR2: SGHTA and FQGTGA. V lost 7 bases, J lost 4 bases, and 7 bases lay in between. TCRdb used MiXCR to reprocess the reads, holding one entry per CDR3 protein. This sample has approximately 730,000 distinct CDR3 sequences, with 25% to 35% found just once. The record originates from a study of T cell repertoires in cytomegalovirus infection. About the study: It was recently identified HLA-C-restricted and well-studied HLA-B-restricted CMV epitopes that the study used. Public TCR beta signatures were indicative of both CMV infection and a matching HLA type.

General study points: Clonotype analysis showed dominance of the ex vivo response by HLA-C-restricted CMV-specific TCR beta clonotypes.

The input for sequencing was cultured CD8+ T cells from PBMCs, taken from culture after CMV antigen stimulation. The chain combines TRBV7-3 with TRBJ2-2; D not certain. The sequence derives from a human donor in good health (CMV status not recorded). Some clones in this sample may be carry-over from other donors' samples. CDR3 nucleotide sequence: TGTGCCAGCAAGGGCGGCACCGGGGAGCTGTTTTTT. Amino acid sequence: CASKGGTGELFF.